The clone carrying this T cell receptor beta chain was detected only a few times. Its antigen is still unknown. The entry originates in a study of T-cell memory formation after mild COVID-19. The CDR3 spans 14 residues. Trimming removed 5 bases from V and 7 bases from J, with 18 bases in between. The V gene's germline CDR1 is LNHDA and CDR2 SQIVND (reference sequence). TCRdb itself ran the 5' RACE reads through MiXCR, one entry per CDR3 protein. The sample contains around 310,000 distinct CDR3 sequences, around a sixth of which appear only once. Study observations and caveats: Among clones peaking at day 37 in the second wave, SARS-CoV-2 specificity remained unconfirmed. Pre-infection memory harbored some responding clones, suggesting cross-reactive memory joined. Of the contracting clones, CD4+ ones lay mainly in CM and EM, and CD8+ ones in EMRA.

The sequenced material came from PBMCs or a T cell subset sorted from them (not recorded which). The chain is built from TRBV19 and TRBJ2-7, with D maybe TRBD2 (5 bases). The TCR was taken from a man younger than 30 who had mild COVID-19 (a few samples of this study predate the infection). Cell type and time point are not known. Written as DNA, the CDR3 is TGTGCCAGTAGTCAGTACAGTTCGGAGGATGAGCAGTACTTC. This sequence encodes CASSQYSSEDEQYF.